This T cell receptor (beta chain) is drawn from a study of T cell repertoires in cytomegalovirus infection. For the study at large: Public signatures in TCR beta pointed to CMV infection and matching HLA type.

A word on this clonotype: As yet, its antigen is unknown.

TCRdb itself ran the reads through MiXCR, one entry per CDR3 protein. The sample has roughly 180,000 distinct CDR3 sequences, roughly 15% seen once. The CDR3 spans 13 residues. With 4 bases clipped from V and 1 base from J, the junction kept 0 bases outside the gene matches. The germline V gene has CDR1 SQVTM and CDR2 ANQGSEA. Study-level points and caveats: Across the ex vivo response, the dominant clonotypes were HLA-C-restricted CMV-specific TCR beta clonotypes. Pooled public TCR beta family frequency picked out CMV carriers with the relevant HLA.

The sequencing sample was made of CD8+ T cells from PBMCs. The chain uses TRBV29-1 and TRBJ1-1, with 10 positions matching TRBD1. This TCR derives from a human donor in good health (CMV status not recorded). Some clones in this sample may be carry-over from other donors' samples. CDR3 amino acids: CSVGDRGNTEAFF. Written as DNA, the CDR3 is TGCAGCGTTGGGGACAGGGGGAACACTGAAGCTTTCTTT.